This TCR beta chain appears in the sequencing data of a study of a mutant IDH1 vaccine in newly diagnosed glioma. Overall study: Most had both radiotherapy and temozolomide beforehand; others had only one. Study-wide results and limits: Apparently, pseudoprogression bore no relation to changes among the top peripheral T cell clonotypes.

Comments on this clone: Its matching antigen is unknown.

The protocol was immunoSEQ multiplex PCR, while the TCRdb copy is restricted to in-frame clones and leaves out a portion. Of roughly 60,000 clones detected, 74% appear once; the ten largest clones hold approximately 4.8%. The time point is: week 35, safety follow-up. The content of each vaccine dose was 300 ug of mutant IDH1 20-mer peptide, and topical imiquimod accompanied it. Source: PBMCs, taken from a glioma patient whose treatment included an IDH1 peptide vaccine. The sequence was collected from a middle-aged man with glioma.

CDR3 sequence: CASSQEGQNSGNTIYF. DNA for the CDR3: TGCGCCAGCAGCCAAGAAGGACAGAACTCTGGAAACACCATATATTTT. This chain connects TRBV4-1 to TRBJ1-3, with D maybe TRBD1 (6 bases). CDR1 MGHRA and CDR2 YSYEKL come from the germline V gene. The CDR3 is 16 amino acids. The ends were cut back, 0 bases at V and 0 bases at J, with 9 bases in the middle.